These T cell receptor beta chains were read from a single sample in a study of T cell responses to AZD1222 COVID-19 vaccine. Data came from immunoSEQ multiplex PCR; TCRdb stores just in-frame clones and leaves some out. The table shows around 130,000 clones, with about 85% occurring only once. The sample here was peripheral blood, taken 28 days after the second AZD1222 dose. These receptors came from an adult who received the AZD1222 COVID-19 vaccine. CDR3s include the opening cysteine and the closing phenylalanine or tryptophan. The D gene is left open where the match is weak. The size of a clone is reported for some rows only, either as once, few or many, or as a class for expanded clones.

clone_size | d_call | cdr3_length | j_call | v_call | cdr3_aa | cdr3_nt
. | . | 10 | TRBJ1-2 | TRBV19 | CASVIYGYTF | TGTGCCAGTGTAATATATGGCTACACCTTC
. | . | 13 | TRBJ1-4 | TRBV25-1 | CASSESGREKLFF | TGTGCCAGCAGTGAATCTGGGCGTGAAAAACTGTTTTTT
. | . | 14 | TRBJ1-5 | TRBV5-1 | CASSLLEGSQPQHF | TGCGCCAGCAGCTTGCTCGAAGGGAGTCAGCCCCAGCATTTT
once | . | 16 | TRBJ1-6 | TRBV5-5 | CASSSYSSSYNSPLHF | TGTGCCAGCAGCTCGTACTCTAGCTCCTATAATTCACCCCTCCACTTT
. | TRBD1 | 13 | TRBJ1-1 | TRBV29-1 | CSGRQGGGTEAFF | TGCAGCGGTCGACAGGGAGGCGGCACTGAAGCTTTCTTT
. | TRBD1 | 16 | TRBJ2-1 | TRBV3-1/TRBV3-2 | CASSQVTGTGGDEQFF | TGTGCCAGCAGCCAGGTCACCGGGACAGGGGGCGATGAGCAGTTCTTC
. | . | 14 | TRBJ1-5 | TRBV28 | CASSPGLPSQPQHF | TGTGCCAGCAGCCCCGGACTTCCGTCCCAGCCCCAGCATTTT
. | . | 16 | TRBJ1-5 | TRBV28 | CASSSPLGTRSQPQHF | TGTGCCAGCAGTTCCCCCTTGGGAACTCGGAGCCAGCCCCAGCATTTT
. | . | 16 | TRBJ1-3 | TRBV4-3 | CASSQGASNSGNTIYF | TGCGCCAGCAGCCAAGGGGCCTCAAATTCTGGAAACACCATATATTTT
. | . | 15 | TRBJ2-1 | TRBV6-5 | CASSYSILAPNEQFF | TGTGCCAGCAGTTACTCGATTCTAGCGCCTAATGAGCAGTTCTTC
. | . | 13 | TRBJ2-7 | TRBV7-9 | CASSPRDTLGVYF | TGTGCCAGCAGCCCCCGGGACACCCTCGGAGTGTACTTC
. | . | 14 | TRBJ1-1 | TRBV7-9 | CASSPVNRNTEAFF | TGTGCCAGCAGCCCCGTCAACAGAAACACTGAAGCTTTCTTT
. | TRBD1 | 14 | TRBJ1-2 | TRBV6-5 | CASSYDRDRRGYTF | TGTGCCAGCAGTTACGACCGGGACAGACGTGGCTACACCTTC